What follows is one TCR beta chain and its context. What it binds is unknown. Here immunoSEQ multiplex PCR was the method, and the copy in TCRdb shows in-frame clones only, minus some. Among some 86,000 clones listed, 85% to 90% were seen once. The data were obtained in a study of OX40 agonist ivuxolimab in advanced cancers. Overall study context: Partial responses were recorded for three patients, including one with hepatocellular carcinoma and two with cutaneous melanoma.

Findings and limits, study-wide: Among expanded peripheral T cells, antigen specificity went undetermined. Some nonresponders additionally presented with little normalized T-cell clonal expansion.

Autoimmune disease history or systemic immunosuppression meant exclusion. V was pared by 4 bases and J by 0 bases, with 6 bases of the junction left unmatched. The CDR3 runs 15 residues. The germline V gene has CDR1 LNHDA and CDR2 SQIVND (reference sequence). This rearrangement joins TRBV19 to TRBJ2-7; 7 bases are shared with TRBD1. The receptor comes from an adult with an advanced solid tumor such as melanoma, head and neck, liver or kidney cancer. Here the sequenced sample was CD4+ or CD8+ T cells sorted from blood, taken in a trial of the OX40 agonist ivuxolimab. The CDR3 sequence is CASSRGTESSYEQYF. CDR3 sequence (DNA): TGTGCCAGTAGTAGAGGGACAGAGAGCTCCTACGAGCAGTACTTC.